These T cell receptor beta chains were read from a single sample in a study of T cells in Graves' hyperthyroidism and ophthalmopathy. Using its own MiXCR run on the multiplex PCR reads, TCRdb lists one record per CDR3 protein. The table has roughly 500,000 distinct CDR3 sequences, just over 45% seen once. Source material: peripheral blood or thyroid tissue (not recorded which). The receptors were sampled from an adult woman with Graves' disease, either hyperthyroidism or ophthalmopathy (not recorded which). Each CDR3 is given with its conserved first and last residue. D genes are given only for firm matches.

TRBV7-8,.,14,CASSLMRGRYEQYF
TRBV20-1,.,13,CSARGVGIETQHF
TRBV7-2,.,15,CASSLSSGNNQPQHF
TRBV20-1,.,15,CSASQGGSSNQPQYF
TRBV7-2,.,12,CASSSQRASAFF
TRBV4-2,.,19,CASSQDYSPIRRRTYEQYF
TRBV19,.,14,CASSRGYSNQPQHF
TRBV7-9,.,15,CASSLVGIGNTEAFF
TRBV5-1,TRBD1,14,CASSRSRDSYEQYF
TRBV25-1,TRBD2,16,CASSASGSLNTGELFF
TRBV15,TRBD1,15,CATSPGGTGSYEQYF
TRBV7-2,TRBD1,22,CASSSQGVGTGHFGSGANVLTF
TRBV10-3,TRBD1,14,CAISAVGQAKQYTF
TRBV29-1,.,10,CRALYYEQYF
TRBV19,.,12,CASRDPGYKAFF
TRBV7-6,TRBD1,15,CASSPAGTGGYEQYF
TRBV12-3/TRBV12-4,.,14,CASSPSRGNYGYTF
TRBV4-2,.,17,CASSPFGESGPGNTIYF
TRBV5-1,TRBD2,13,CASSPAGGNVLTF
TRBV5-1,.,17,CASSLGHRSSGANVLTF
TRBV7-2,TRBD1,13,CASGRDSSYEQYF
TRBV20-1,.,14,CSAAPRDSNQPQHF
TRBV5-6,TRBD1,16,CASSGGTGSSNQPQHF
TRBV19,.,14,CASKGSTGANVLTF
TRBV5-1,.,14,CASSLQQSEETQYF
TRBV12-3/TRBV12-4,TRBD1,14,CASRTGTGAVGYTF
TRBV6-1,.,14,CTSSLGLNTDTQYF
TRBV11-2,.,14,CASSLSASSYEQYF
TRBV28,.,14,CASSPLDRGNTIYF
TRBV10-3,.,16,CAISALTGTAGGELFF
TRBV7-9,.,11,CASSYQGGLFF
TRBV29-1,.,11,CSAEGPLGAFF
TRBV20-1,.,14,CSAREFKRGTTQYF
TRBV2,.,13,CASSEQLNYGYTF
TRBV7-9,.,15,CASSLGDFKGSPLHF
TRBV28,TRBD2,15,CASSLPGLAQETQYF
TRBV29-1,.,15,CASSPRAGRDTEAFF
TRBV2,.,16,CASTPRQTSRNQPQHF
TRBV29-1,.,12,CSVEVKVETQYF
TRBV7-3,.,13,CASSRTVGGQRSF
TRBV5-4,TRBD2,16,CASSLTSGGGQETQYF
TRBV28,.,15,CASHSGARFNQPQHF
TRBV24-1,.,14,CATSVSDFGYGYTF
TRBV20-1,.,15,CSASDGQLLKETQYF
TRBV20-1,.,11,CTAKGNYEQYF